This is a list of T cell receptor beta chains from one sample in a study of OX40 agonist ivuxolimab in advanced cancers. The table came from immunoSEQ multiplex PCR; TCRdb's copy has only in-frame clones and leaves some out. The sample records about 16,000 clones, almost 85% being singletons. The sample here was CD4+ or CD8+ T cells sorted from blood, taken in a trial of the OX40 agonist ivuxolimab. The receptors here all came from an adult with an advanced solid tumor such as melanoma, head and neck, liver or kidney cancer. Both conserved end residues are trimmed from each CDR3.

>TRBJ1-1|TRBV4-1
ASSQVTGPNTEAF
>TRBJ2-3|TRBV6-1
ASSEGQGADTQY
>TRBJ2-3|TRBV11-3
ASSLGRSTDTQY
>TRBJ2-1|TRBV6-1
ASSESGPPLQEQF
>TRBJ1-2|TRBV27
ASSFTSGGGGYT
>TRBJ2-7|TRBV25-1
ASSEPRLSYEQY
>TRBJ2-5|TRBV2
ASSGSGGPQETQY
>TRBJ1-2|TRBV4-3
ASSQEVGQGEAGYT
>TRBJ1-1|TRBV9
ASSVDTAFSEAF
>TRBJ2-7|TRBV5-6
ASSLVGRGRDEQY
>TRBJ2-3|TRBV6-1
ASSETSGGADTQY
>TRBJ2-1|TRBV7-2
ASNLVGSGGAQF
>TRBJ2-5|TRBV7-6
ASSLVAAGGPGETQY
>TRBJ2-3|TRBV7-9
ASSSGLAGTDTQY
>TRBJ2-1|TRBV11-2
ASSRISYNEQF